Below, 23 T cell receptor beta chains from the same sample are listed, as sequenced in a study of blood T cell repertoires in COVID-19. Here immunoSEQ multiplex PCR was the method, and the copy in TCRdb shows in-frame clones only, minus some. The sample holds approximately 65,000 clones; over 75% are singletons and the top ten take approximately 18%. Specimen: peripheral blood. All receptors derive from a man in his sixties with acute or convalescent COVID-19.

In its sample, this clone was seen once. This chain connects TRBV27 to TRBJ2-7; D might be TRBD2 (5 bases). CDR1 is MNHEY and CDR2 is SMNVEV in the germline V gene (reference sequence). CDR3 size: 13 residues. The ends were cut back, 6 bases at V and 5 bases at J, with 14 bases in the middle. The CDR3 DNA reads TGTGCCAGCAGGCCAAGAGGAGGCGACGAGCAGTACTTC. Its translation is CASRPRGGDEQYF.

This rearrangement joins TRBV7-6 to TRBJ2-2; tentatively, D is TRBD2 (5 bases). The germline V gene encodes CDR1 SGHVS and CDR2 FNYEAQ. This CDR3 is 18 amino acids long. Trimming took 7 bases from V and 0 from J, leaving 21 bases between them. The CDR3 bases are TGTGCCAGCAATCCCCGGCCCCCCAGCGGAACGAACACCGGGGAGCTGTTTTTT. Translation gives CASNPRPPSGTNTGELFF.

The CDR3 coding sequence is TGTGCCAGCTCACCAGGACTAGCGGGAGCAGGAGATACGCAGTATTTT. The encoded protein is CASSPGLAGAGDTQYF. The rearrangement uses TRBV18 and TRBJ2-3; 13 bases agree with TRBD2. This CDR3 is 16 amino acids long. The junction had 4 bases not matched to a gene; V was cut back by 2 bases and J by 5 bases. Germline CDR1 is KGHSH and CDR2 is LQKENI.

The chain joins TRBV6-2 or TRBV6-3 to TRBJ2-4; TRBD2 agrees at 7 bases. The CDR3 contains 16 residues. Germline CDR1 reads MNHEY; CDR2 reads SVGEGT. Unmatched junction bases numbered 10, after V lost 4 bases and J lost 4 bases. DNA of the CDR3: TGTGCCAGCAGTTCTTCCCTGGCTAGCGGAAAAAACATTCAGTACTTC. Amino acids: CASSSSLASGKNIQYF.

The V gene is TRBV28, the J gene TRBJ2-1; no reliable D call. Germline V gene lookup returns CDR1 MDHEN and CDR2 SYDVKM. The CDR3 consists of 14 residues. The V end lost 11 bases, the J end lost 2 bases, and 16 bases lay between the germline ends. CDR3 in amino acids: CASASEKAYNEQFF. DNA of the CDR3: TGTGCCTCAGCATCGGAGAAGGCCTACAATGAGCAGTTCTTC. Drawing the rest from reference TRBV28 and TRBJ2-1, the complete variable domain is DVKVTQSSRYLVKRTGEKVFLECVQDMDHENMFWYRQDPGLGLRLIYFSYDVKMKEKGDIPEGYSVSREKKERFSLILESASTNQTSMYLCASASEKAYNEQFFGPGTRLTVL.

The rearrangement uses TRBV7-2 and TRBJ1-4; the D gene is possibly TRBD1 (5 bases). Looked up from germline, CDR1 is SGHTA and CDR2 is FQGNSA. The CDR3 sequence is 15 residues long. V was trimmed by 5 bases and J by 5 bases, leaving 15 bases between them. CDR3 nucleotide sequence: TGTGCCAGCAGCCCGCAGACAGAATACAATGAAAAACTGTTTTTT. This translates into CASSPQTEYNEKLFF.

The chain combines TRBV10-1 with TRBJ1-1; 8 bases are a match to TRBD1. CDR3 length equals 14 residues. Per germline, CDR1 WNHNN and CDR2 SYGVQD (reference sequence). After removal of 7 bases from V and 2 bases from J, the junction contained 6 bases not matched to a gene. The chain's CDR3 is CASTSGTGNTEAFF. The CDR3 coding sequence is TGCGCCAGCACCTCAGGGACAGGCAACACTGAAGCTTTCTTT.

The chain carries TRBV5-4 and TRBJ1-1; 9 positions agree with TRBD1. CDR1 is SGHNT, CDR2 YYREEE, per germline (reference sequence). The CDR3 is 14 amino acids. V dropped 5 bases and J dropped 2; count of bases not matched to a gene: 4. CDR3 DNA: TGTGCCAGCAGTCGGGACAGGGACAACACTGAAGCTTTCTTT. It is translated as CASSRDRDNTEAFF.

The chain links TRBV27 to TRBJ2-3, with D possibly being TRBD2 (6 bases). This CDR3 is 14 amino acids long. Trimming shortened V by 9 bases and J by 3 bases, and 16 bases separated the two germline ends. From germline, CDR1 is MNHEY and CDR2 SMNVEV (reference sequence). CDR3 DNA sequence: TGTGCCAGTTCGGGAGTTTCACGGACAGATACGCAGTATTTT. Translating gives CASSGVSRTDTQYF.

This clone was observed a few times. The DNA of the CDR3 is TGTGCCAGCAGTGGGGGGGACAGGGTACGCTACACCTTC. Its protein product is CASSGGDRVRYTF. The rearrangement uses TRBV2 and TRBJ1-2, with 9 bases aligning to TRBD1. This CDR3 region has 13 residues. Germline assignment: CDR1 SNHLY and CDR2 FYNNEI. J lost 9 bases, V lost 4 bases, and 6 bases had no gene match.

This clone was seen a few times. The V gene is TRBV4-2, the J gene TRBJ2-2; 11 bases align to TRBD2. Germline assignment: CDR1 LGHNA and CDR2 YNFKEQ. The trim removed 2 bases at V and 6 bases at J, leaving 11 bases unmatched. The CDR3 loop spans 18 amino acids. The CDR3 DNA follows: TGTGCCAGCAGCCAAACACTAGCGGGAGTACCTGAGGCCGGGGAGCTGTTTTTT. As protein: CASSQTLAGVPEAGELFF.

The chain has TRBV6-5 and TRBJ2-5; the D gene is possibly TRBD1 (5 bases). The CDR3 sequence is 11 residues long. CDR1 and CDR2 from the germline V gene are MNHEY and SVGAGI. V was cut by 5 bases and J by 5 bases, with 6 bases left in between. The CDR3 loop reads CASSNRETQYF. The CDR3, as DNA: TGTGCCAGCAGTAACAGGGAGACCCAGTACTTC.

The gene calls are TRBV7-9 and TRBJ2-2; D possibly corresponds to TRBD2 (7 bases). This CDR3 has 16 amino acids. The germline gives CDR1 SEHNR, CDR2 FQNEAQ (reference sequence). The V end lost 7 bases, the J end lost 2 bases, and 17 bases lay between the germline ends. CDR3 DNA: TGTGCCAGCAACGGTCGGGGGGCCCGCAACACCGGGGAGCTGTTTTTT. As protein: CASNGRGARNTGELFF.

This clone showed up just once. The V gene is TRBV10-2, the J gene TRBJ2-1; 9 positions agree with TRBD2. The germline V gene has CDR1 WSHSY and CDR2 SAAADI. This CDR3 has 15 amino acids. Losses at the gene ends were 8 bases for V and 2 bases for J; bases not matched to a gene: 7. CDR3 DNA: TGCGCCAGCGGGGCCGGCGGGGGGGCCTACAATGAGCAGTTCTTC. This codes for CASGAGGGAYNEQFF.

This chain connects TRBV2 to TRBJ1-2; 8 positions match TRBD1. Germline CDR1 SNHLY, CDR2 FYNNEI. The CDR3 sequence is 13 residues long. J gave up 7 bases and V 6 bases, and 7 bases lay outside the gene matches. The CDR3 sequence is CASSSTGGGGYTF. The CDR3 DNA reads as TGTGCCAGCAGCAGTACAGGGGGAGGTGGCTACACCTTC.

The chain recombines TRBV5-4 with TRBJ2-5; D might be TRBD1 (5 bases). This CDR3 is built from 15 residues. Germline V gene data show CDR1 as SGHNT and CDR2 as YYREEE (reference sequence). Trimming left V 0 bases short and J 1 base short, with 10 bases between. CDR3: CASSLALTAQETQYF. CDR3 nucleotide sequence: TGTGCCAGCAGCTTGGCTTTGACAGCCCAAGAGACCCAGTACTTC. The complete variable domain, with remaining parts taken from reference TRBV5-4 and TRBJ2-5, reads ETGVTQSPTHLIKTRGQQVTLRCSSQSGHNTVSWYQQALGQGPQFIFQYYREEENGRGNFPPRFSGLQFPNYSSELNVNALELDDSALYLCASSLALTAQETQYFGPGTRLLVL.

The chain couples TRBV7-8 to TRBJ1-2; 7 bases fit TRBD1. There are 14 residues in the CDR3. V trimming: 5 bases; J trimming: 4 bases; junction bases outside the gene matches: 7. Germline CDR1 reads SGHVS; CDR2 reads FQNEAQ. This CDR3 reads CASSPGQAAYGYTF. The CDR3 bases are TGTGCCAGCAGCCCAGGACAGGCCGCCTATGGCTACACCTTC.

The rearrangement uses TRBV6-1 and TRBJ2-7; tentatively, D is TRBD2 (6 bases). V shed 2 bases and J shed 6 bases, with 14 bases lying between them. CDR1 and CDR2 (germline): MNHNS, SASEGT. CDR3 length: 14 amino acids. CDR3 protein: CASSELSGVGEQYF. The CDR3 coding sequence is TGTGCCAGCAGTGAACTATCGGGAGTGGGCGAGCAGTACTTC.

The DNA for the CDR3 is TGTGCCAGCTCACCAAACGCCGGGACTTTTAGGGAGCAGTACTTC. This translates into CASSPNAGTFREQYF. The chain links TRBV18 to TRBJ2-7; the D gene is possibly TRBD2 (6 bases). V lost 2 bases, J lost 7 bases, and 18 bases lay in between. This CDR3 comprises 15 residues. Germline CDR1 KGHSH, CDR2 LQKENI.

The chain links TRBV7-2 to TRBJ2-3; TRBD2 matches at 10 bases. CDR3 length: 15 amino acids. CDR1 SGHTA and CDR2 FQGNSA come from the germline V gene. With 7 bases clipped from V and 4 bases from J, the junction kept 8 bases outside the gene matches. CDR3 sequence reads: CASTVAGGRADTQYF. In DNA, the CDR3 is TGTGCCAGCACCGTAGCGGGAGGCCGGGCAGATACGCAGTATTTT.

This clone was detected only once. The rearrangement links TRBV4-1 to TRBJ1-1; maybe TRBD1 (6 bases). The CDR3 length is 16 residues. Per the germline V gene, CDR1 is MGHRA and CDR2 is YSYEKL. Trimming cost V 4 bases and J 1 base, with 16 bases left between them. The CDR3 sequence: CASSLIQGKGNTEAFF. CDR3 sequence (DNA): TGCGCCAGCAGCCTTATACAGGGAAAGGGGAACACTGAAGCTTTCTTT.

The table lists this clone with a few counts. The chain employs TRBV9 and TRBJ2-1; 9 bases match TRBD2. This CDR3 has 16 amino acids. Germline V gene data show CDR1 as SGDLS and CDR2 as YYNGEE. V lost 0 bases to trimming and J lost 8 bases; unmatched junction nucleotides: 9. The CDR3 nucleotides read TGTGCCAGCAGCGTAGGGGCGGCGGGAGGGCTAGATGAGCAGTTCTTC. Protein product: CASSVGAAGGLDEQFF. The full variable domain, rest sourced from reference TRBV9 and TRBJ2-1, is DSGVTQTPKHLITATGQRVTLRCSPRSGDLSVYWYQQSLDQGLQFLIQYYNGEERAKGNILERFSAQQFPDLHSELNLSSLELGDSALYFCASSVGAAGGLDEQFFGPGTRLTVL.

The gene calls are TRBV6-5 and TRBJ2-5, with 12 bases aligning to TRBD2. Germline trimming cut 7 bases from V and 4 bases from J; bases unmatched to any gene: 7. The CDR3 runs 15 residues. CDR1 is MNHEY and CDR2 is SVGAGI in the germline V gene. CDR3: CASTRLAGDGETQYF. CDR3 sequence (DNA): TGTGCCAGCACACGACTAGCGGGAGATGGAGAGACCCAGTACTTC.